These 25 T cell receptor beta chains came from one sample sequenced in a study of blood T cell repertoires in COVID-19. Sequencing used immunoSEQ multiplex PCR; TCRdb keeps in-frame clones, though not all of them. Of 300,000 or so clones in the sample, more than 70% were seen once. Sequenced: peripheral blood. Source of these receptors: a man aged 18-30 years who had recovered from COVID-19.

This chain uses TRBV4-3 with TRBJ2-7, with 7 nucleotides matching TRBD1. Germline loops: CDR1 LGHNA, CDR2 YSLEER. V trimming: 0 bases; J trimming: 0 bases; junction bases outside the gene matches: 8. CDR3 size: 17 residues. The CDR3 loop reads CASSQDLVGQISYEQYF. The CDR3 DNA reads TGCGCCAGCAGCCAAGATTTAGTGGGACAGATCTCCTACGAGCAGTACTTC.

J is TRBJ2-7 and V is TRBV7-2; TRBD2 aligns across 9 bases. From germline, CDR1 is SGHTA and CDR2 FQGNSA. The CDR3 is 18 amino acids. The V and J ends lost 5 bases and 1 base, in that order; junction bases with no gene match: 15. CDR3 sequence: CASSPRGVGAGGSYEQYF. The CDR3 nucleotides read TGTGCCAGCAGCCCTCGGGGCGTTGGAGCGGGGGGTTCCTACGAGCAGTACTTC. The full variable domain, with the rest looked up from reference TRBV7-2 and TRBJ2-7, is GAGVSQSPSNKVTEKGKDVELRCDPISGHTALYWYRQSLGQGLEFLIYFQGNSAPDKSGLPSDRFSAERTGGSVSTLTIQRTQQEDSAVYLCASSPRGVGAGGSYEQYFGPGTRLTVT.

CDR3 loop: CASSLTRDGYTF. The CDR3, as DNA: TGTGCCAGCAGCTTAACGAGGGATGGCTACACCTTC. The chain is built from TRBV7-3 and TRBJ1-2, with no clear D. Germline V gene sequence: CDR1 SGHTA, CDR2 FQGTGA. The CDR3 loop spans 12 amino acids. V lost 0 bases to trimming and J lost 6 bases, with 5 bases between them. Full variable domain (missing parts from reference TRBV7-3 and TRBJ1-2): GAGVSQTPSNKVTEKGKYVELRCDPISGHTALYWYRQSLGQGPEFLIYFQGTGAADDSGLPNDRFFAVRPEGSVSTLKIQRTERGDSAVYLCASSLTRDGYTFGSGTRLTVV.

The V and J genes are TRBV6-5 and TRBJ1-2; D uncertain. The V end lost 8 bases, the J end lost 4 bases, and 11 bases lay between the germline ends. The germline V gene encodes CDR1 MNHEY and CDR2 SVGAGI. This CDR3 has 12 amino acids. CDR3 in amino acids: CASVGAPYGYTF. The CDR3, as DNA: TGTGCCAGCGTGGGAGCCCCCTATGGCTACACCTTC.

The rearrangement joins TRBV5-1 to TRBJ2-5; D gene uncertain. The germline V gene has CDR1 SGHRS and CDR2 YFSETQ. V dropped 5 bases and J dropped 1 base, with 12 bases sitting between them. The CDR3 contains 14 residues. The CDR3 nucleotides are TGCGCCAGCAGTCACGGATCAGGCCAAGAGACCCAGTACTTC. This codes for CASSHGSGQETQYF.

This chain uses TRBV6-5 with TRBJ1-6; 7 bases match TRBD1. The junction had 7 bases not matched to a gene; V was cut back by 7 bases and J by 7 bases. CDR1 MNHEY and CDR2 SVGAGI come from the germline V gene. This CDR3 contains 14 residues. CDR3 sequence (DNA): TGTGCCAGCAATATCGGGACAGTAAATTCACCCCTCCACTTT. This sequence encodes CASNIGTVNSPLHF.

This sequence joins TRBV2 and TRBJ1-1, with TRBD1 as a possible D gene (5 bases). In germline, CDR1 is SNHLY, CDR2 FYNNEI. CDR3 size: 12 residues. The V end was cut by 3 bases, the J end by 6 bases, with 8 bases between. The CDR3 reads CASSDRGAEAFF. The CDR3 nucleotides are TGTGCCAGCAGTGATAGGGGCGCTGAAGCTTTCTTT.

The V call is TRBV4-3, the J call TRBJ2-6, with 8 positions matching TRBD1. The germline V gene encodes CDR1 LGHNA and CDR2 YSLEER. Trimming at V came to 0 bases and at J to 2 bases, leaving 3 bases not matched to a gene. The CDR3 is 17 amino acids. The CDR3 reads CASSQEWGQAGANVLTF. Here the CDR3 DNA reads TGCGCCAGCAGCCAAGAATGGGGACAGGCTGGGGCCAACGTCCTGACTTTC.

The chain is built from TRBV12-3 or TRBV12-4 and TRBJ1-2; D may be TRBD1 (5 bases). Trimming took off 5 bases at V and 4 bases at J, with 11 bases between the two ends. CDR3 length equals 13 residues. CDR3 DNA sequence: TGTGCCAGCAGTCCACAGGAACCCTATGGCTACACCTTC. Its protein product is CASSPQEPYGYTF.

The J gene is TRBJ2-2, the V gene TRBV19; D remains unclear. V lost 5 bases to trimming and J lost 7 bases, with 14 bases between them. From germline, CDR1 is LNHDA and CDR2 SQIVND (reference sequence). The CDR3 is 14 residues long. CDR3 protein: CASSPRGPNGELFF. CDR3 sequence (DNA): TGTGCCAGTAGTCCCCGTGGGCCGAACGGGGAGCTGTTTTTT.

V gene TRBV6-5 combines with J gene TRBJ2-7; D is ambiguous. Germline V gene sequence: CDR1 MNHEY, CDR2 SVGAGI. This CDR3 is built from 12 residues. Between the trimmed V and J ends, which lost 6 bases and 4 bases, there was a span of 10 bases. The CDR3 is CASSLSPYEQYF. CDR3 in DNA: TGTGCCAGCAGCCTATCTCCGTACGAGCAGTACTTC.

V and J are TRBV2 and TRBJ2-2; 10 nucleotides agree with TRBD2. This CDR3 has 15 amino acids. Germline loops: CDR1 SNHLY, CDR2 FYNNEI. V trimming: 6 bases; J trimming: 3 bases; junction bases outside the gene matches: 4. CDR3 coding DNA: TGTGCCAGCAGGAGCGGGGGGGCCGACACCGGGGAGCTGTTTTTT. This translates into CASRSGGADTGELFF.

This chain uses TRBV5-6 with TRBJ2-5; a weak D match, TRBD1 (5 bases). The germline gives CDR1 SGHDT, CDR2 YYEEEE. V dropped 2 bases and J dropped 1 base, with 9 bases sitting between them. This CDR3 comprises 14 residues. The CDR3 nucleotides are TGTGCCAGCAGCTTAAGACAGACCCAAGAGACCCAGTACTTC. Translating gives CASSLRQTQETQYF.

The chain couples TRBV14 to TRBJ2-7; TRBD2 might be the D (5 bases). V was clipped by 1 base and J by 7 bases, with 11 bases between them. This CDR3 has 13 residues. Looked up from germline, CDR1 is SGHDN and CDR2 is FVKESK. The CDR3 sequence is CASSQGWPGEQYF. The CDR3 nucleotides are TGTGCCAGCAGCCAAGGGTGGCCGGGGGAGCAGTACTTC. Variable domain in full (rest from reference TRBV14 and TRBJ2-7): EAGVTQFPSHSVIEKGQTVTLRCDPISGHDNLYWYRRVMGKEIKFLLHFVKESKQDESGMPNNRFLAERTGGTYSTLKVQPAELEDSGVYFCASSQGWPGEQYFGPGTRLTVT.

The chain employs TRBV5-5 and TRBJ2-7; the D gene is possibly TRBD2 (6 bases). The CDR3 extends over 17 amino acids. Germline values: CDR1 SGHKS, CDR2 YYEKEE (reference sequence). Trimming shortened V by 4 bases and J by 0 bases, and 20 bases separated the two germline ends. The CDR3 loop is CASSLPGVAASSYEQYF. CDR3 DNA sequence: TGTGCCAGCAGCCTCCCTGGGGTAGCGGCGAGCTCCTACGAGCAGTACTTC.

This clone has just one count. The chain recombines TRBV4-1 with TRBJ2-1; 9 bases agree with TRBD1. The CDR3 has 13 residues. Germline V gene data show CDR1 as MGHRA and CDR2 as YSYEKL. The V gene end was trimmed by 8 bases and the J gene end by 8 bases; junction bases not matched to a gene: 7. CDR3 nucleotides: TGCGCCAGCGGCCTCCGGACAGGGGATGAGCAGTTCTTC. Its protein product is CASGLRTGDEQFF.

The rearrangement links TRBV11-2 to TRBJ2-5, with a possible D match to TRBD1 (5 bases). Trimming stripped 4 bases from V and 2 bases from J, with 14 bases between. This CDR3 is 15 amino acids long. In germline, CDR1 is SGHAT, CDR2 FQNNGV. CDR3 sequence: CASSSNTGLQETQYF. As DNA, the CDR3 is TGTGCCAGCAGCTCCAACACAGGATTACAAGAGACCCAGTACTTC.

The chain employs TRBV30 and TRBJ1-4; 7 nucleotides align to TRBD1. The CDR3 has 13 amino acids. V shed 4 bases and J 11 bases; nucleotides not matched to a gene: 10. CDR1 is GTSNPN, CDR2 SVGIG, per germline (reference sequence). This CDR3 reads CAWNSDGTAKLFF. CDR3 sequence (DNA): TGTGCCTGGAATTCCGACGGGACAGCGAAACTGTTTTTT.

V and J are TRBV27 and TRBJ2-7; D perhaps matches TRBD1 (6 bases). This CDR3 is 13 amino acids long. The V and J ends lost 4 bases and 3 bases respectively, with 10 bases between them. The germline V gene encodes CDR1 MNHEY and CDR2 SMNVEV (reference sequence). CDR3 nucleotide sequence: TGTGCCAGCAGTTCTGACAGGTTCTACGAGCAGTACTTC. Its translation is CASSSDRFYEQYF.

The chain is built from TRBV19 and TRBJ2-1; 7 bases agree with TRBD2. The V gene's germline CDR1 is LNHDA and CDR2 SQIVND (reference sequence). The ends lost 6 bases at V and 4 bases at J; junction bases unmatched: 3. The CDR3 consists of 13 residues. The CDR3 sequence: CASRAGLYNEQFF. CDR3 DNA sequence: TGTGCCAGTAGAGCGGGGTTATACAATGAGCAGTTCTTC.

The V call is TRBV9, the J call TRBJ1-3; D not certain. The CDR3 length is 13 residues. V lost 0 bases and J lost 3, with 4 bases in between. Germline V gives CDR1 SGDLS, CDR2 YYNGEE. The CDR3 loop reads CASSVGLGNTIYF. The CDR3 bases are TGTGCCAGCAGCGTAGGACTTGGAAACACCATATATTTT. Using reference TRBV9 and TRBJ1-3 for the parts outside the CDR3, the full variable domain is DSGVTQTPKHLITATGQRVTLRCSPRSGDLSVYWYQQSLDQGLQFLIQYYNGEERAKGNILERFSAQQFPDLHSELNLSSLELGDSALYFCASSVGLGNTIYFGEGSWLTVV.

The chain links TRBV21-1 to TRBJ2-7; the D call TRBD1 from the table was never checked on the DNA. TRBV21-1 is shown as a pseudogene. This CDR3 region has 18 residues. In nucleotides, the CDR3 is TGTGCCAGCAGCCCACGTGGGGTCGGGACATGTCGACTCTACGAGCAGTACTTC. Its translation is CASSPRGVGTCRLYEQYF.

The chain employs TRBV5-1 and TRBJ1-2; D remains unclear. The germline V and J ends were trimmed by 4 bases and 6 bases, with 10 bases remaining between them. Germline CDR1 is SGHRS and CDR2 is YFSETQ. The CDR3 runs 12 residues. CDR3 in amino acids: CASSREPNGYTF. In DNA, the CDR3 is TGCGCCAGCAGCCGGGAGCCTAATGGCTACACCTTC. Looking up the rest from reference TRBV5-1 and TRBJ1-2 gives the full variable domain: KAGVTQTPRYLIKTRGQQVTLSCSPISGHRSVSWYQQTPGQGLQFLFEYFSETQRNKGNFPGRFSGRQFSNSRSEMNVSTLELGDSALYLCASSREPNGYTFGSGTRLTVV.

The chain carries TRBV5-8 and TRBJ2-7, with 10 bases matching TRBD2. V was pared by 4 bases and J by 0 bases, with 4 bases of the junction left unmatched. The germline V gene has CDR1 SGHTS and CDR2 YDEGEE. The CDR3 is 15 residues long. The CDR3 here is CASSIGLADSYEQYF. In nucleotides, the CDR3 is TGTGCCAGCAGCATCGGACTAGCGGACTCCTACGAGCAGTACTTC.

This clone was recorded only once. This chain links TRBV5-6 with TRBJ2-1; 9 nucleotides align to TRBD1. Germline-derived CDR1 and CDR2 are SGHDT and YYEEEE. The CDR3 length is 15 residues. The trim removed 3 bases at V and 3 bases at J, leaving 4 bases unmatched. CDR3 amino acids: CASSSDRGDYNEQFF. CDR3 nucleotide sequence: TGTGCCAGCAGCTCCGACAGGGGGGACTACAATGAGCAGTTCTTC.